Sequencing of this T cell receptor beta chain was carried out in a study of cytomegalovirus exposure and HLA in healthy donors. Primers for the PCR totalled 60 Vbeta and 13 Jbeta. Here immunoSEQ multiplex PCR was the method, and the copy in TCRdb shows in-frame clones only, minus some. The sample lists roughly 150,000 clones; 65% to 80% were seen once. This clone appeared a few times. The CDR3 is 14 amino acids. Germline-derived CDR1 and CDR2 are KGHSH and LQKENI. V shed 2 bases and J shed 3 bases, with 8 bases lying between them. The chain has TRBV18 and TRBJ1-5; D is ambiguous. The clonotype originates from a man between 18 and 35 years old in good health and CMV-seropositive. The sequenced material came from PBMCs. The CDR3 DNA sequence: TGTGCCAGCTCACCAACACAGCTCAATCAGCCCCAGCATTTT. Its translation is CASSPTQLNQPQHF. Full variable domain (outside the CDR3, taken from reference TRBV18 and TRBJ1-5): NAGVMQNPRHLVRRRGQEARLRCSPMKGHSHVYWYRQLPEEGLKFMVYLQKENIIDESGMPKERFSAEFPKEGPSILRIQQVVRGDSAAYFCASSPTQLNQPQHFGDGTRLSIL.